This T cell receptor (beta chain) was sequenced during a study of T-cell memory formation after mild COVID-19. Study in general: The two donors had largely donor-specific TCR clusters. Study-wide points: Researchers found some responding clones in pre-infection memory, a sign that cross-reactive memory joined. Contracting clones from day 15 to 85 had balanced CD4/CD8; later expanders favoured CD4+.

A 5'RACE reaction primed in the constant segment made cDNA libraries of TCR alpha and TCR beta, and these carried sample barcodes and UMIs. TCRdb called the 5' RACE reads again in MiXCR, with one record for every CDR3 protein. The sample records 550,000 to 700,000 distinct CDR3 sequences, 17% being singletons. Concerning this clonotype itself: Its matching antigen is unknown.

The V gene's germline CDR1 is KGHDR and CDR2 SFDVKD. Trimming pared 1 base from V and 5 bases from J, leaving 19 bases between. The length of the CDR3 is 17 residues. The V and J genes are TRBV24-1 and TRBJ2-5; D perhaps matches TRBD2 (7 bases). This sequence originates from an adult woman who had mild COVID-19 (a few samples of this study predate the infection). Cell type and time point are not known. The sample comprised PBMCs or a T cell subset sorted from them (not recorded which). The CDR3 sequence: CATSDFGGGSGTETQYF. The CDR3 nucleotides read TGTGCCACCAGTGATTTTGGGGGCGGGAGCGGTACGGAGACCCAGTACTTC.